These 14 T cell receptor beta chains share one sample of origin, sequenced in a study of blood T cells in healthy people across ages. Sample-barcoded 5' priming and a J-beta primer mix drove a second PCR of about 6 to 12 cycles. TCRdb fed the 5' RACE reads into MiXCR, producing one record per CDR3 protein. There are about 840,000 distinct CDR3 sequences in the sample; 25% to 30% occur only once, and 10% lies in the top ten. These data also formed part of another study, on T cells of mothers and their children.

The sequencing sample was made of blood. The receptors stem from a woman aged 40 to 50 in good health.

A word on this clonotype: Possible read error: a much larger clone is one base away. The chain uses TRBV7-6 and TRBJ2-1; D may be TRBD1 or TRBD2 (5 bases each). The DNA end is more similar to TRBJ2-7, so the J call may be wrong. CDR1 SGHVS and CDR2 FNYEAQ come from the germline V gene. This CDR3 contains 14 residues. The CDR3 spells CASGSGSSYNEQYF. CDR3 nucleotide sequence: TGTGCCAGCGGATCAGGGAGCTCCTACAATGAGCAGTACTTC.

This chain joins TRBV28 and TRBJ2-7; 8 bases map to TRBD1. The CDR3 is 13 amino acids. V was clipped by 6 bases and J by 5 bases; unmatched bases: 6. The V gene's germline CDR1 is MDHEN and CDR2 SYDVKM. The CDR3 DNA reads as TGTGCCAGCAGCCCGACAGGGGACCACGAGCAGTACTTC. Protein: CASSPTGDHEQYF.

The table lists this clonotype with a few counts. This chain uses TRBV15 with TRBJ2-3; possible D gene TRBD2, 6 bases. In germline, CDR1 is LNHNV, CDR2 YYDKDF (reference sequence). The CDR3 totals 18 residues. V was cut by 4 bases and J by 0 bases, with 20 bases left in between. As DNA, the CDR3 is TGTGCCACCAGCACACGTGCCGCTAGCGCAGCTAGCACAGATACGCAGTATTTT. This codes for CATSTRAASAASTDTQYF.

V usage is TRBV4-1 and J usage is TRBJ2-5, with 7 bases fitting TRBD1. With V trimmed by 4 bases and J by 1 base, 9 bases remained unmatched. The CDR3 runs to 16 residues. CDR1 is MGHRA and CDR2 is YSYEKL in the germline V gene. The CDR3 DNA follows: TGCGCCAGCAGCCCAGGGGACAGTCTGCCCCAAGAGACCCAGTACTTC. Translated: CASSPGDSLPQETQYF.

This clonotype was detected ten times or more. V usage is TRBV20-1 and J usage is TRBJ2-7; possibly TRBD1 for D (6 bases). Germline loops: CDR1 DFQATT, CDR2 SNEGSKA (reference sequence). The V end was cut by 5 bases, the J end by 2 bases, with 22 bases between. The CDR3 covers 16 residues. The CDR3 reads CSASGQAQGLAYEQYF. The CDR3 DNA is TGCAGTGCTTCCGGGCAGGCCCAGGGGCTCGCCTACGAGCAGTACTTC.

This clonotype was picked up a small number of times. The genes are TRBV20-1 and TRBJ2-5; D not resolved. Looked up from germline, CDR1 is DFQATT and CDR2 is SNEGSKA (reference sequence). V was pared by 0 bases and J by 2 bases, with 10 bases between. The CDR3 runs to 14 residues. CDR3 bases: TGCAGTGCTAGAGATGAAGTGGATCAAGAGACCCAGTACTTC. It codes for CSARDEVDQETQYF.

This clonotype was detected ten times or more. V and J are TRBV5-1 and TRBJ1-2; 7 nucleotides align to TRBD1. The V segment lost 4 bases and the J segment 1 base; nucleotides outside the gene matches: 10. Per the germline V gene, CDR1 is SGHRS and CDR2 is YFSETQ. The CDR3 loop spans 16 amino acids. CDR3 coding DNA: TGCGCCAGCAGCATGGGGACAGTTAGGAATAACTATGGCTACACCTTC. It translates to CASSMGTVRNNYGYTF.

The V gene is TRBV15, the J gene TRBJ1-1; tentatively, D is TRBD1 (5 bases). CDR3 length: 15 amino acids. Germline-derived CDR1 and CDR2 are LNHNV and YYDKDF (reference sequence). Trimming took 0 bases from V and 3 from J, leaving 11 bases between them. CDR3 loop: CATSRDQGRDTEAFF. For the CDR3, the DNA is TGTGCCACCAGCAGAGATCAGGGTAGGGACACTGAAGCTTTCTTT.

The sample holds a few counts of this clonotype. This sequence joins TRBV7-2 and TRBJ1-2; the D gene is possibly TRBD1 (6 bases). CDR3 length equals 12 residues. Trimming took 4 bases from V and 12 from J, leaving 15 bases between them. CDR1 is SGHTA, CDR2 FQGNSA, per germline. CDR3: CASSSEGHFHTF. The CDR3 DNA is TGTGCCAGCAGCTCGGAGGGACACTTTCACACCTTC.

The chain carries TRBV12-3 or TRBV12-4 and TRBJ1-5, with D possibly matching TRBD1 (5 bases). The CDR3 is 18 residues long. Trimming left V 7 bases short and J 2 bases short, with 24 bases between. CDR3 protein: CASNTDSWVAGGNQPQHF. CDR3 nucleotides: TGTGCCAGCAACACAGACAGTTGGGTCGCGGGGGGCAATCAGCCCCAGCATTTT.

This clonotype came up a few times. The genes are TRBV9 and TRBJ2-1; D possibly corresponds to TRBD1 (5 bases). Between the trimmed V and J ends, which lost 3 bases and 13 bases, there was a span of 23 bases. The CDR3 is made up of 15 amino acids. Germline V lookup: CDR1 SGDLS, CDR2 YYNGEE. The CDR3 sequence is CASSGDEDIKETQFF. The DNA of the CDR3 is TGTGCCAGCAGCGGAGACGAGGACATTAAAGAGACCCAGTTCTTC. Full variable domain (outside the CDR3, taken from reference TRBV9 and TRBJ2-1): DSGVTQTPKHLITATGQRVTLRCSPRSGDLSVYWYQQSLDQGLQFLIQYYNGEERAKGNILERFSAQQFPDLHSELNLSSLELGDSALYFCASSGDEDIKETQFFGPGTRLTVL.

V usage is TRBV29-1 and J usage is TRBJ2-1, with TRBD2 as a possible D gene (5 bases). Germline V lookup: CDR1 SQVTM, CDR2 ANQGSEA. V lost 7 bases to trimming and J lost 4 bases, with 20 bases between them. The CDR3 sequence is 15 residues long. The CDR3 coding sequence is TGCAGCGGGACGGGCCTTGGACTGGGGTACAATGAGCAGTTCTTC. It is translated as CSGTGLGLGYNEQFF.

This chain connects TRBV6-5 to TRBJ1-6; D uncertain. The CDR3 contains 13 residues. The V end was cut by 6 bases, the J end by 5 bases, with 8 bases between. Germline-derived CDR1 and CDR2 are MNHEY and SVGAGI. CDR3: CASSRLNNSPLHF. The CDR3 DNA reads TGTGCCAGCAGCAGGTTGAATAATTCACCCCTCCACTTT.

Concerning this clonotype itself: Compared with germline, one end of the junction differs, possibly owing to a read error. This chain joins TRBV5-1 and TRBJ1-1; TRBD1 might be the D (5 bases). In germline, CDR1 is SGHRS, CDR2 YFSETQ. The CDR3 is 15 residues long. The CDR3 spells CASREFPREDTEDFF. The CDR3 nucleotides read TGCGCCAGCAGGGAATTCCCTCGGGAGGACACTGAAGATTTCTTT. Variable domain in full (rest from reference TRBV5-1 and TRBJ1-1): KAGVTQTPRYLIKTRGQQVTLSCSPISGHRSVSWYQQTPGQGLQFLFEYFSETQRNKGNFPGRFSGRQFSNSRSEMNVSTLELGDSALYLCASREFPREDTEDFFGQGTRLTVV.